Sequencing of this T cell receptor beta chain was carried out in a study of CD8 T cell repertoires and HIV-1 epitope variants. Some clones are missing from TCRdb's copy, which holds only in-frame ones; the method was immunoSEQ multiplex PCR. The repertoire consists of 80,000 to 95,000 clones, with roughly four fifths occurring once and the leading ten covering around a quarter. The CDR3 covers 15 residues. The germline gives CDR1 LNHDA, CDR2 SQIVND (reference sequence). Trimming removed 5 bases at V and 8 bases at J, with 19 bases between. V and J are TRBV19 and TRBJ2-1, with a possible D match to TRBD1 (6 bases). This sequence originates from a male donor with HIV. Sequences were obtained from uncultured baseline CD8+ T cells from peripheral blood mononuclear cells (PBMCs). Here the CDR3 DNA reads TGTGCCAGTAGTCAACAGACAGGCCTCTTGGATGAGCAGTTCTTC. Translated: CASSQQTGLLDEQFF. Full variable domain (outside the CDR3, taken from reference TRBV19 and TRBJ2-1): DGGITQSPKYLFRKEGQNVTLSCEQNLNHDAMYWYRQDPGQGLRLIYYSQIVNDFQKGDIAEGYSVSREKKESFPLTVTSAQKNPTAFYLCASSQQTGLLDEQFFGPGTRLTVL.